The following is a TCR beta chain sequence with its context. The data stem from a study of blood T cell repertoires in COVID-19. Using immunoSEQ multiplex PCR, the repertoire was profiled, and TCRdb retains in-frame clones only, with some absent. The repertoire holds some 340,000 clones, with approximately 91% as singletons. Germline V gives CDR1 SGHDN, CDR2 FVKESK. The CDR3 is 17 amino acids. Between the trimmed V and J ends, which lost 3 bases and 0 bases, there was a span of 17 bases. Sequenced: PBMCs or T cells enriched from blood (not recorded which). The receptor's source is a woman aged 25-40 years who had been exposed to COVID-19. This chain uses TRBV14 with TRBJ1-2; a weak D match, TRBD1 (5 bases). The CDR3 loop is CASSHQGFGLTNYGYTF. The CDR3 nucleotides read TGTGCCAGCAGCCATCAGGGCTTTGGGCTTACTAACTATGGCTACACCTTC.